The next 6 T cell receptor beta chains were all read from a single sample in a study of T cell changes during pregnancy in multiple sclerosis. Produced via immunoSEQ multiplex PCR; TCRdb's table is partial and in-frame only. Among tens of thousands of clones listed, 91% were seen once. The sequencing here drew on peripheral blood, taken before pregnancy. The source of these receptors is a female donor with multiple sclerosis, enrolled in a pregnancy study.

CDR3 bases: TGCAGCGTTTTAACAGGGGGTCTCTACGAGCAGTACTTC. Its translation: CSVLTGGLYEQYF. The chain links TRBV29-1 to TRBJ2-7; 8 bases agree with TRBD1. This CDR3 spans 13 amino acids. Losses at the gene ends were 5 bases for V and 3 bases for J; bases not matched to a gene: 6. Germline V gene sequence: CDR1 SQVTM, CDR2 ANQGSEA.

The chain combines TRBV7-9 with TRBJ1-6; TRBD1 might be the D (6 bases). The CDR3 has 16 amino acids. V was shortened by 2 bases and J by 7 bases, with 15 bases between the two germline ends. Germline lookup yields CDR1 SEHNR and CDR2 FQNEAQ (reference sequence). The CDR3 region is CASSLLKTGLNSPLHF. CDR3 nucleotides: TGTGCCAGCAGCTTATTGAAGACAGGCTTAAATTCACCCCTCCACTTT.

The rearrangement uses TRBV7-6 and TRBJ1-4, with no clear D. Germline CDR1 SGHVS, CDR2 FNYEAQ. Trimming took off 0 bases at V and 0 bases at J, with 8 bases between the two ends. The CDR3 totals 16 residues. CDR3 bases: TGTGCCAGCAGCTTAGCGATCACAGCAACTAATGAAAAACTGTTTTTT. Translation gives CASSLAITATNEKLFF.

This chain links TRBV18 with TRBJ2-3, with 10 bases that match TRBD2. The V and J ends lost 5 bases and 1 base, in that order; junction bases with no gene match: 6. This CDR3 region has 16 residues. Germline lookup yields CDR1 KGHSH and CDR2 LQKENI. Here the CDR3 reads CASSSLAGARTDTQYF. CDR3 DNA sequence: TGTGCCAGCTCATCGCTAGCGGGGGCCCGCACAGATACGCAGTATTTT.

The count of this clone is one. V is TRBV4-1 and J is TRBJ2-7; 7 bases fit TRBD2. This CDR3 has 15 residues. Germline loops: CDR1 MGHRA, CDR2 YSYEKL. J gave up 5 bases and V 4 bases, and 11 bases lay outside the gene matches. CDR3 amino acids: CASSPFGSREDEQYF. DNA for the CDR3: TGCGCCAGCAGCCCCTTCGGGTCTCGGGAGGACGAGCAGTACTTC.

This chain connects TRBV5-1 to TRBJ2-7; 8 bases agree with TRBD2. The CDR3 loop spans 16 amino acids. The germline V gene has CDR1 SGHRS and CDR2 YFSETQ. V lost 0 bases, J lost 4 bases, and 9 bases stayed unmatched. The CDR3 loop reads CASSLEGAGGGYEQYF. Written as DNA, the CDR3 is TGCGCCAGCAGCTTGGAAGGGGCGGGAGGTGGGTACGAGCAGTACTTC.